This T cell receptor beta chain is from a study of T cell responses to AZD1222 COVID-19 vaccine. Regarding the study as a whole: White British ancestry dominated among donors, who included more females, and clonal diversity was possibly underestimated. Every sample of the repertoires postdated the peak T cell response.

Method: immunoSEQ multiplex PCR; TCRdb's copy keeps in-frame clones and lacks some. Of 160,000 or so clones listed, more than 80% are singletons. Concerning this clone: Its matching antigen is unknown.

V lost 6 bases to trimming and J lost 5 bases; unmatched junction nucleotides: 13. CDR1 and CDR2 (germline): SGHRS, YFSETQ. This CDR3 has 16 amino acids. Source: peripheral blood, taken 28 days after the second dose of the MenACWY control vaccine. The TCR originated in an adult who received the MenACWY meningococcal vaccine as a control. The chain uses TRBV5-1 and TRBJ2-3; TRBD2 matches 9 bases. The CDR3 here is CASKPVAGGLEDTQYF. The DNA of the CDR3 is TGCGCCAGCAAACCGGTGGCGGGAGGGCTGGAAGATACGCAGTATTTT. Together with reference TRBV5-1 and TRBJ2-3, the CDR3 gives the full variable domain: KAGVTQTPRYLIKTRGQQVTLSCSPISGHRSVSWYQQTPGQGLQFLFEYFSETQRNKGNFPGRFSGRQFSNSRSEMNVSTLELGDSALYLCASKPVAGGLEDTQYFGPGTRLTVL.